A selection of T cell receptor beta chains follows, all from one sample in a study of T cells after yellow fever vaccination. TCRdb used MiXCR to reprocess the 5' RACE reads, holding one entry per CDR3 protein. The data contain a few hundred thousand distinct CDR3 sequences, around 4.3% of them singletons. Sequenced material: PBMCs, taken 15 days after the yellow fever booster vaccination. The receptors stem from a man between 18 and 35 years old who received the YFV17D yellow fever vaccine. CDR3s include the opening cysteine and the closing phenylalanine or tryptophan. D genes are given only for firm matches. Rows may omit the clone size; those that give it use once, few, many or a size class.

length: 15; V: TRBV27; D: TRBD1; size: NA; J: TRBJ1-2; CDR3: CASSPRTGEENGYTF; DNA: TGTGCCAGCAGTCCTAGGACAGGAGAAGAGAATGGCTACACCTTC
length: 13; V: TRBV20-1; D: TRBD1; size: many; J: TRBJ2-7; CDR3: CSADRDSTYEQYF; DNA: TGCAGTGCTGACCGGGACAGTACCTACGAGCAGTACTTC
length: 17; V: TRBV9; D: TRBD2; size: NA; J: TRBJ2-1; CDR3: CASSVVGSGDFYNEQFF; DNA: TGTGCCAGCAGCGTAGTTGGTAGCGGGGACTTCTACAATGAGCAGTTCTTC
length: 14; V: TRBV18; D: TRBD1; size: NA; J: TRBJ1-2; CDR3: CASSRDRGDYGYTF; DNA: TGTGCCAGCTCACGGGACAGGGGCGACTATGGCTACACCTTC
length: 15; V: TRBV6-1; D: NA; size: few; J: TRBJ1-2; CDR3: CASTPGSQPNYGYTF; DNA: TGTGCCAGCACCCCGGGCAGCCAACCTAACTATGGCTACACCTTC
length: 17; V: TRBV4-1; D: NA; size: NA; J: TRBJ2-3; CDR3: CASSHPRGAVLTDTQYF; DNA: TGCGCCAGCAGCCACCCAAGAGGGGCTGTCCTCACAGATACGCAGTATTTT
length: 16; V: TRBV7-9; D: TRBD2; size: few; J: TRBJ2-1; CDR3: CASSSPASGFYNEQFF; DNA: TGTGCCAGCAGCTCCCCGGCTAGCGGGTTCTACAATGAGCAGTTCTTC
length: 11; V: TRBV6-1; D: NA; size: many; J: TRBJ1-1; CDR3: CASSELVEAFF; DNA: TGTGCCAGCAGTGAATTAGTAGAAGCTTTCTTT
length: 15; V: TRBV11-2; D: TRBD1; size: NA; J: TRBJ1-3; CDR3: CASQRDRGGGNTIYF; DNA: TGTGCCAGCCAGAGGGACAGGGGAGGAGGAAACACCATATATTTT
length: 15; V: TRBV6-6; D: TRBD1; size: NA; J: TRBJ2-5; CDR3: CASRAAGGTQETQYF; DNA: TGTGCCAGCCGGGCAGCAGGGGGAACCCAAGAGACCCAGTACTTC
length: 13; V: TRBV10-1; D: NA; size: few; J: TRBJ2-3; CDR3: CASSGPGTDTQYF; DNA: TGCGCCAGCTCGGGACCCGGCACAGATACGCAGTATTTT
length: 13; V: TRBV7-3; D: NA; size: NA; J: TRBJ1-1; CDR3: CASSSLGPSEAFF; DNA: TGTGCCAGCAGCTCCTTGGGCCCGTCTGAAGCTTTCTTT
length: 16; V: TRBV14; D: NA; size: NA; J: TRBJ2-4; CDR3: CASSQTPGEKRNIQYF; DNA: TGTGCCAGCAGCCAAACCCCTGGGGAGAAAAGGAACATTCAGTACTTC
length: 16; V: TRBV5-1; D: TRBD1; size: many; J: TRBJ2-6; CDR3: CASSGSTGSGANVLTF; DNA: TGCGCCAGCAGCGGTTCGACAGGGTCCGGGGCCAACGTCCTGACTTTC
length: 15; V: TRBV7-9; D: TRBD2; size: few; J: TRBJ2-3; CDR3: CASSVRTSGADTQYF; DNA: TGTGCCAGCAGCGTGCGGACTAGCGGGGCGGATACGCAGTATTTT
length: 17; V: TRBV14; D: TRBD2; size: NA; J: TRBJ2-1; CDR3: CASSQAGTTRGLNEQFF; DNA: TGTGCCAGCAGCCAAGCCGGGACTACCCGCGGCCTGAATGAGCAGTTCTTC
length: 12; V: TRBV12-3/TRBV12-4; D: NA; size: many; J: TRBJ1-5; CDR3: CASGIGNQPQHF; DNA: TGTGCCAGCGGTATTGGCAATCAGCCCCAGCATTTT
length: 16; V: TRBV30; D: TRBD1; size: many; J: TRBJ2-2; CDR3: CAWSTLQGGGPGELFF; DNA: TGTGCCTGGAGTACCTTACAGGGGGGAGGACCCGGGGAGCTGTTTTTT
length: 16; V: TRBV7-8; D: NA; size: NA; J: TRBJ2-3; CDR3: CASSLRINRESDTQYF; DNA: TGTGCCAGCAGCTTACGGATTAACAGGGAATCAGATACGCAGTATTTT
length: 16; V: TRBV7-6; D: TRBD1; size: NA; J: TRBJ2-2; CDR3: CASSLAGTGFTGELFF; DNA: TGTGCCAGCAGCTTAGCCGGGACAGGATTCACCGGGGAGCTGTTTTTT
length: 16; V: TRBV28; D: TRBD2; size: many; J: TRBJ2-1; CDR3: CASSLYSGGVYNEQFF; DNA: TGTGCCAGCAGTCTCTATAGCGGGGGGGTGTACAATGAGCAGTTCTTC
length: 18; V: TRBV5-1; D: NA; size: many; J: TRBJ2-1; CDR3: CASSSGLHGPSSYNEQFF; DNA: TGCGCCAGCAGCTCGGGCCTCCATGGGCCTAGCTCCTACAATGAGCAGTTCTTC
length: 17; V: TRBV7-9; D: NA; size: few; J: TRBJ2-5; CDR3: CASRTQLRGNNQETQYF; DNA: TGTGCCAGCAGGACCCAGCTTAGGGGGAATAACCAAGAGACCCAGTACTTC
length: 14; V: TRBV7-2; D: TRBD1; size: many; J: TRBJ2-7; CDR3: CASSSQGAVYEQYF; DNA: TGTGCCAGCAGCTCGCAGGGGGCGGTCTACGAGCAGTACTTC
length: 14; V: TRBV7-9; D: TRBD1; size: many; J: TRBJ2-2; CDR3: CASADRAYTGELFF; DNA: TGTGCCAGCGCGGACAGGGCCTACACCGGGGAGCTGTTTTTT
length: 16; V: TRBV3-1; D: TRBD2; size: many; J: TRBJ2-5; CDR3: CASSQDWASGEETQYF; DNA: TGTGCCAGCAGCCAAGATTGGGCTAGCGGCGAAGAGACCCAGTACTTC
length: 14; V: TRBV7-9; D: NA; size: few; J: TRBJ1-5; CDR3: CASSPPDSNQPQHF; DNA: TGTGCCAGCAGCCCTCCGGATAGCAATCAGCCCCAGCATTTT
length: 16; V: TRBV6-6; D: TRBD1; size: many; J: TRBJ2-1; CDR3: CASSSGNRGSTNEQFF; DNA: TGTGCCAGCAGTTCGGGAAACAGGGGATCAACCAATGAGCAGTTCTTC
length: 18; V: TRBV7-2; D: TRBD2; size: many; J: TRBJ2-3; CDR3: CASSTPRTSGDGTDTQYF; DNA: TGTGCCAGCAGCACACCCCGGACTAGCGGGGATGGCACAGATACGCAGTATTTT
length: 16; V: TRBV21-1; D: NA; size: many; J: TRBJ1-2; CDR3: CASSKARARENYGYTF; DNA: TGTGCCAGCAGCAAAGCACGGGCCCGCGAGAACTATGGCTACACCTTC
length: 15; V: TRBV5-1; D: NA; size: NA; J: TRBJ2-1; CDR3: CASSSTELRGNEQFF; DNA: TGCGCCAGCAGCTCGACGGAACTTCGGGGCAATGAGCAGTTCTTC
length: 19; V: TRBV27; D: TRBD1; size: many; J: TRBJ1-6; CDR3: CASSRGDRGLGSYNSPLHF; DNA: TGTGCCAGCAGTCGCGGGGACAGGGGGCTTGGTTCCTATAATTCACCCCTCCACTTT
length: 13; V: TRBV6-1; D: NA; size: NA; J: TRBJ2-3; CDR3: CASRLTGLDTQYF; DNA: TGTGCCAGCAGATTGACAGGCCTAGATACGCAGTATTTT
length: 14; V: TRBV7-8; D: TRBD2; size: many; J: TRBJ2-5; CDR3: CASSLRTSTETQYF; DNA: TGTGCCAGCAGCCTAAGGACTAGCACAGAGACCCAGTACTTC
length: 18; V: TRBV7-2; D: NA; size: few; J: TRBJ2-1; CDR3: CASSREGTPISLHNEQFF; DNA: TGTGCCAGCAGCCGCGAAGGGACTCCAATTTCTCTTCACAATGAGCAGTTCTTC
length: 16; V: TRBV7-9; D: TRBD1; size: many; J: TRBJ2-5; CDR3: CASSLRDRGLEETQYF; DNA: TGTGCCAGCAGCTTAAGGGACAGGGGGTTGGAAGAGACCCAGTACTTC
length: 18; V: TRBV7-2; D: TRBD1; size: few; J: TRBJ2-3; CDR3: CASSWHPGQGTSTDTQYF; DNA: TGTGCCAGCAGCTGGCACCCGGGACAGGGAACTAGCACAGATACGCAGTATTTT
length: 13; V: TRBV5-1; D: NA; size: NA; J: TRBJ1-2; CDR3: CASSLEVQGGYTF; DNA: TGCGCCAGCAGCTTGGAAGTACAGGGTGGCTACACCTTC
length: 15; V: TRBV4-1; D: NA; size: few; J: TRBJ2-7; CDR3: CASSQEYRSTYEQYF; DNA: TGCGCCAGCAGCCAAGAGTACAGGAGTACCTACGAGCAGTACTTC
length: 15; V: TRBV12-3/TRBV12-4; D: TRBD1; size: NA; J: TRBJ1-1; CDR3: CASRGGQGSNTEAFF; DNA: TGTGCCAGCAGGGGGGGACAGGGTTCGAACACTGAAGCTTTCTTT
length: 18; V: TRBV12-2; D: NA; size: once; J: TRBJ2-3; CDR3: CASRFMSWAGEHTDTQYF; DNA: TGTGCAAGTCGCTTCATGAGCTGGGCGGGGGAGCACACAGATACGCAGTATTTT
length: 14; V: TRBV12-3/TRBV12-4; D: NA; size: many; J: TRBJ1-2; CDR3: CASNTRGANYGYTF; DNA: TGTGCCAGCAACACAAGAGGAGCTAACTATGGCTACACCTTC
length: 14; V: TRBV9; D: NA; size: NA; J: TRBJ2-6; CDR3: CASSAPSGANVLTF; DNA: TGTGCCAGCAGCGCCCCATCTGGGGCCAACGTCCTGACTTTC
length: 15; V: TRBV12-3/TRBV12-4; D: NA; size: NA; J: TRBJ1-2; CDR3: CASSLFAGPRYGYTF; DNA: TGTGCCAGCAGTTTATTCGCAGGGCCGCGTTATGGCTACACCTTC
length: 14; V: TRBV3-1; D: NA; size: few; J: TRBJ2-2; CDR3: CASSQDHGTGELFF; DNA: TGTGCCAGCAGCCAAGATCACGGGACCGGGGAGCTGTTTTTT
length: 14; V: TRBV5-1; D: NA; size: many; J: TRBJ1-1; CDR3: CASSLVVGDTEAFF; DNA: TGCGCCAGCAGCTTGGTAGTAGGGGACACTGAAGCTTTCTTT
length: 14; V: TRBV4-3; D: TRBD1; size: many; J: TRBJ2-4; CDR3: CASSQGQGVGIQYF; DNA: TGCGCCAGCAGCCAGGGACAGGGAGTGGGCATTCAGTACTTC
length: 13; V: TRBV7-3; D: NA; size: many; J: TRBJ2-7; CDR3: CASSPARGIEQYF; DNA: TGTGCCAGCAGCCCTGCGAGGGGGATCGAGCAGTACTTC
length: 13; V: TRBV10-3; D: TRBD1; size: many; J: TRBJ1-3; CDR3: CAIMGQNRNTIYF; DNA: TGTGCCATCATGGGACAGAACCGAAACACCATATATTTT